A few counts support the clone carrying this T cell receptor beta chain. Antigen specificity is unknown. TCRdb's table, derived via immunoSEQ multiplex PCR, lists solely in-frame clones and lacks some. The repertoire holds 55,000 to 65,000 clones, with about 88% as singletons. The sample belongs to a study of cytomegalovirus exposure and HLA in healthy donors. Study-level results: TCR clusters originating in the first cohort tended to co-occur in the roughly 130 validation repertoires, according to a later analysis.

There are 17 residues in the CDR3. J gave up 0 bases and V 4 bases, and 8 bases lay outside the gene matches. The germline V gene has CDR1 SGHNT and CDR2 YYREEE (reference sequence). The sequencing input was PBMCs. This clonotype was sampled from a young man in good health and CMV-seronegative. This chain links TRBV5-4 with TRBJ2-1; TRBD2 aligns across 9 bases. CDR3 coding DNA: TGTGCCAGCAGCAGGGGACTAGCTGCTAGCTCCTACAATGAGCAGTTCTTC. It codes for CASSRGLAASSYNEQFF.